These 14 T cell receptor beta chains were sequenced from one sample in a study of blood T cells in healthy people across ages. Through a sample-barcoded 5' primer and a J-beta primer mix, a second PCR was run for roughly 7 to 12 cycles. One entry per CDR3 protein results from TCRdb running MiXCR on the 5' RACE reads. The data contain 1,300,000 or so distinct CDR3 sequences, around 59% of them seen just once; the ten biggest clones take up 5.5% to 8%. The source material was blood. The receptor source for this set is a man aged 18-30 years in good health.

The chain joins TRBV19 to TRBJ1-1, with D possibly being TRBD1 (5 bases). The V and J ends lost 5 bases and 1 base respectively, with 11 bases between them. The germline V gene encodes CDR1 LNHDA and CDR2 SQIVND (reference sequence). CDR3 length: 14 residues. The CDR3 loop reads CASSWNGANTEAFF. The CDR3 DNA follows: TGTGCCAGTAGTTGGAATGGGGCGAACACTGAAGCTTTCTTT.

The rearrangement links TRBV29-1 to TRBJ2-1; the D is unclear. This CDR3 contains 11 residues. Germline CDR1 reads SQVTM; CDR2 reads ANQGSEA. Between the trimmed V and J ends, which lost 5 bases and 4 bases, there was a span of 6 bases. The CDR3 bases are TGCAGCGTTCCGGAGTACAATGAGCAGTTCTTC. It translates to CSVPEYNEQFF.

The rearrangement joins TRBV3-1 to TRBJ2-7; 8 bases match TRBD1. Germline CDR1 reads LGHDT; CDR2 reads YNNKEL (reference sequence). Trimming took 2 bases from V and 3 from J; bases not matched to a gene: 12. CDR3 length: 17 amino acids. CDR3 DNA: TGTGCCAGCAGCCAAACCCCCCCCCGGACAGGGCACTACGAGCAGTACTTC. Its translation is CASSQTPPRTGHYEQYF.

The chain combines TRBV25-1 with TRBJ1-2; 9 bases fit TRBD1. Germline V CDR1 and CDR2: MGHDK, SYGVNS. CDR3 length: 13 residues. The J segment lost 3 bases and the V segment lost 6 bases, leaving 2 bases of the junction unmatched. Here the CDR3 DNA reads TGTGCCAGCAGGCGACAGGGGGACTATGGCTACACCTTC. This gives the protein CASRRQGDYGYTF.

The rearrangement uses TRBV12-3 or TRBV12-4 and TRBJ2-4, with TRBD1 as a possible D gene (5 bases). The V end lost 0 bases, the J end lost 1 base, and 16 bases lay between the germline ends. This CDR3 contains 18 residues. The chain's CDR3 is CASSLALWEKGAKNIQYF. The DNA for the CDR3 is TGTGCCAGCAGTTTAGCGCTTTGGGAAAAGGGGGCCAAAAACATTCAGTACTTC.

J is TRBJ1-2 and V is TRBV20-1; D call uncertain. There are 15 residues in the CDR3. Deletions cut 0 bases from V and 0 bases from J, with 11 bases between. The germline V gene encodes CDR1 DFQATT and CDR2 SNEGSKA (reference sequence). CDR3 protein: CSARDQAGTNYGYTF. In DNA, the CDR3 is TGCAGTGCTAGAGATCAGGCGGGTACTAACTATGGCTACACCTTC.

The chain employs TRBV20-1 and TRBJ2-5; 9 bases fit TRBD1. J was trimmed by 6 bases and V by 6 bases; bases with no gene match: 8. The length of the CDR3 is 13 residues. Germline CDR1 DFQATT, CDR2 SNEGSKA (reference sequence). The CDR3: CSAPGQGLKTQYF. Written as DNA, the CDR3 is TGCAGTGCACCGGGACAGGGATTGAAGACCCAGTACTTC.

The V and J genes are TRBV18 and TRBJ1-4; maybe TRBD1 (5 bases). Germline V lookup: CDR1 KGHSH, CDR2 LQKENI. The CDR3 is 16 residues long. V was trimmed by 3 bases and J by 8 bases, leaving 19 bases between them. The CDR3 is CASSPRPVRQGEKLFF. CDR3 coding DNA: TGTGCCAGCTCACCCCGCCCGGTTCGGCAGGGCGAAAAACTGTTTTTT. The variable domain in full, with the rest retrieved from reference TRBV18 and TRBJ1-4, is NAGVMQNPRHLVRRRGQEARLRCSPMKGHSHVYWYRQLPEEGLKFMVYLQKENIIDESGMPKERFSAEFPKEGPSILRIQQVVRGDSAAYFCASSPRPVRQGEKLFFGSGTQLSVL.

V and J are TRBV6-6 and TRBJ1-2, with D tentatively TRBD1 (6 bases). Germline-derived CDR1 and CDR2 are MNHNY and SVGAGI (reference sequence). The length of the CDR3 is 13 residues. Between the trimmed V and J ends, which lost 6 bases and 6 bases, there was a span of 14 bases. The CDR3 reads CASRPTGINGYTF. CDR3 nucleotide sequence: TGTGCCAGCAGACCTACAGGGATCAATGGCTACACCTTC.

The CDR3 here is CSALRSEGDDGYTF. DNA of the CDR3: TGCAGTGCCCTACGGTCCGAGGGAGACGATGGCTACACCTTC. This chain links TRBV20-1 with TRBJ1-2; D is unresolved. CDR3 length: 14 residues. Trimming cost V 6 bases and J 6 bases, with 20 bases left between them. Germline V CDR1 and CDR2: DFQATT, SNEGSKA (reference sequence).

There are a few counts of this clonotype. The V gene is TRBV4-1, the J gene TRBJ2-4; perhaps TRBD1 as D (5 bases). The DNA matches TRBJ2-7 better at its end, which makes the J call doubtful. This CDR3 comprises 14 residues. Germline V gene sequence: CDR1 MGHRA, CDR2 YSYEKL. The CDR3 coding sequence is TGCGCCAGCAGCCAAGTTCTGGGGCGGTACGAGCAGTACTTC. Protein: CASSQVLGRYEQYF.

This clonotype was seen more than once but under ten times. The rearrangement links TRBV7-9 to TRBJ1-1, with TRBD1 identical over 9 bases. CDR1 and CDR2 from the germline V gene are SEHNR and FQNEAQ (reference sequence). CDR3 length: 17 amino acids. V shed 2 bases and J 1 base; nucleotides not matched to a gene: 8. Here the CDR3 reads CASSLLTGGVGNTEAFF. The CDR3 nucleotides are TGTGCCAGCAGCTTATTAACAGGGGGCGTAGGGAACACTGAAGCTTTCTTT.

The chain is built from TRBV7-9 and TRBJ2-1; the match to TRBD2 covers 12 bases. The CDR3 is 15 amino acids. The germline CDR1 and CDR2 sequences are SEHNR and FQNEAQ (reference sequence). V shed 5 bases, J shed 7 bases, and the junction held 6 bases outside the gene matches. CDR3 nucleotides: TGTGCCAGCAGCCCTCCAACTAGCGGGAGGAATGAGCAGTTCTTC. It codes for CASSPPTSGRNEQFF.

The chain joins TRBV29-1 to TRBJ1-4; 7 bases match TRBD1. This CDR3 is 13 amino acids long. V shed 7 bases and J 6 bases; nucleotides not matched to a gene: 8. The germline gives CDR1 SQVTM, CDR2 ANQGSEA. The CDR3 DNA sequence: TGCAGCGCAAGGGGGCTTTTGTATGAAAAACTGTTTTTT. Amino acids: CSARGLLYEKLFF.